These 10 T cell receptor beta chains were all obtained from the same sample, sequenced in a study of blood T cell repertoires in COVID-19. This table comes from immunoSEQ multiplex PCR, and its TCRdb copy is limited to in-frame clones, with some not included. The sample records around 200,000 clones, roughly 90% being singletons. The specimen sequenced was peripheral blood. These receptors were taken from a man in his sixties or seventies with active or convalescent COVID-19.

This clone was found a few times. The chain combines TRBV6-5 with TRBJ1-1; D is unclear. Germline V lookup: CDR1 MNHEY, CDR2 SVGAGI. CDR3 length: 15 amino acids. V shed 4 bases and J shed 0 bases, with 12 bases lying between them. This CDR3 is CASSSAGLMNTEAFF. The CDR3 bases are TGTGCCAGCAGTTCCGCAGGCTTGATGAACACTGAAGCTTTCTTT.

The CDR3 region is CASSPRTGISYNEQFF. The CDR3 bases are TGTGCCAGTAGTCCCCGGACAGGTATCTCCTACAATGAGCAGTTCTTC. This chain uses TRBV19 with TRBJ2-1; 7 bases match TRBD1. V dropped 5 bases and J dropped 0; count of bases not matched to a gene: 7. This CDR3 region has 16 residues. From germline, CDR1 is LNHDA and CDR2 SQIVND (reference sequence).

This sequence joins TRBV19 and TRBJ1-5, with 8 bases that match TRBD1. V trimming: 5 bases; J trimming: 4 bases; junction bases outside the gene matches: 4. Germline V CDR1 and CDR2: LNHDA, SQIVND (reference sequence). The CDR3 extends over 14 amino acids. This CDR3 reads CASSDTGGNQPQHF. The DNA for the CDR3 is TGTGCCAGTAGTGACACAGGGGGGAATCAGCCCCAGCATTTT.

This chain uses TRBV5-4 with TRBJ2-1; tentative D call: TRBD2 (5 bases). The CDR3 totals 14 residues. Germline V lookup: CDR1 SGHNT, CDR2 YYREEE (reference sequence). The V end lost 2 bases, the J end lost 0 bases, and 6 bases lay between the germline ends. This CDR3 is CASSLGSSYNEQFF. The CDR3 nucleotides read TGTGCCAGCAGCTTAGGGAGCTCCTACAATGAGCAGTTCTTC.

With respect to this clone: Sequence at one end of the junction differs from germline and may be a read error. The chain carries TRBV7-7 and TRBJ2-2; TRBD2 aligns across 7 bases. The CDR3 consists of 15 residues. Looked up from germline, CDR1 is SSHAT and CDR2 is FNYEAQ (reference sequence). The CDR3 loop is CASRLGGSYTGELFF. Here the CDR3 DNA reads TGTGCTAGCAGATTAGGCGGGAGTTACACCGGGGAGCTGTTTTTT. Full variable domain (rest looked up from reference TRBV7-7 and TRBJ2-2): GAGVSQSPRYKVTKRGQDVTLRCDPISSHATLYWYQQALGQGPEFLTYFNYEAQPDKSGLPSDRFSAERPEGSISTLTIQRTEQRDSAMYRCASRLGGSYTGELFFGEGSRLTVL.

The rearrangement links TRBV27 to TRBJ2-7; perhaps TRBD1 as D (5 bases). The CDR3 has 15 residues. Trimming pared 2 bases from V and 3 bases from J, leaving 14 bases between. Germline CDR1 reads MNHEY; CDR2 reads SMNVEV (reference sequence). DNA for the CDR3: TGTGCCAGCAGTTTAGGTGGCAGGGAACTCTACGAGCAGTACTTC. The encoded protein is CASSLGGRELYEQYF.

This clone was observed a handful of times. The chain joins TRBV2 to TRBJ2-7; TRBD1 agrees at 7 bases. The CDR3 consists of 14 residues. Germline CDR1 reads SNHLY; CDR2 reads FYNNEI. V lost 7 bases to trimming and J lost 0 bases; unmatched junction nucleotides: 6. The CDR3 region is CASTGTASSYEQYF. The CDR3 region has the DNA TGTGCCAGCACCGGGACAGCCTCCTCCTACGAGCAGTACTTC.

This chain joins TRBV18 and TRBJ1-4; 7 nucleotides line up with TRBD1. The V segment lost 11 bases and the J segment 5 bases; nucleotides outside the gene matches: 17. Per germline, CDR1 KGHSH and CDR2 LQKENI. The CDR3 length is 16 residues. In nucleotides, the CDR3 is TGTGCCTCGACCTATCTTCTCAGGGGGGAAAATGAAAAACTGTTTTTT. Translated, it gives CASTYLLRGENEKLFF.

V usage is TRBV6-2 or TRBV6-3 and J usage is TRBJ1-5, with a tentative D call TRBD1 (6 bases). Germline lookup yields CDR1 MNHEY and CDR2 SVGEGT. CDR3 length equals 21 residues. The V gene lost 6 bases and the J gene lost 2 bases, with 32 bases spanning the gap. In DNA, the CDR3 is TGTGCCAGCAGCCCCGCTCTCCTGGGACGGAAAGGGGGTTTTGGCAATCAGCCCCAGCATTTT. The encoded protein is CASSPALLGRKGGFGNQPQHF.

The V call is TRBV9, the J call TRBJ2-1; tentative D call: TRBD2 (5 bases). CDR1 and CDR2 (germline): SGDLS, YYNGEE. The CDR3 length is 17 residues. V gave up 4 bases and J gave up 0 bases, with 17 bases separating them. The CDR3 sequence: CASSRRSSPSSYNEQFF. In DNA form, the CDR3 reads TGTGCCAGCAGCCGGAGGTCGTCGCCAAGCTCCTACAATGAGCAGTTCTTC.